The clone carrying this T cell receptor beta chain was detected once. The target antigen is unknown. The time point here: before natalizumab initiation. All patients had prior interferon beta, and all PML patients were female. The T0 samples predate the first natalizumab infusion. These data are taken from a study of multiple sclerosis patients with progressive multifocal leukoencephalopathy. V was trimmed by 10 bases and J by 7 bases, leaving 17 bases between them. Germline V gene sequence: CDR1 ENHRY, CDR2 SYGVKD. The CDR3 consists of 13 residues. Spiked into each PCR were synthetic inline TR CDR3 controls of all V-J pairings. Data came from immunoSEQ multiplex PCR; TCRdb stores just in-frame clones and leaves some out. The sample lists tens of thousands of clones; almost 95% were seen once. Study outcomes and limitations: Clones expanded at PML were already present before and during natalizumab.

The material sequenced was PBMCs. The rearrangement uses TRBV10-3 and TRBJ2-1; tentatively, D is TRBD1 (5 bases). The TCR comes from a man aged 25 to 40 with multiple sclerosis. CDR3 protein: CATLMGPINEQFF. The DNA of the CDR3 is TGTGCCACCCTTATGGGGCCCATAAATGAGCAGTTCTTC.